This record looks at one TCR beta chain sequence and its context. This sample was taken from a study of shared T cell receptors in the human thymus. The table came from immunoSEQ multiplex PCR; TCRdb's copy has only in-frame clones and leaves some out. The table shows roughly 660,000 clones, with approximately 88% occurring only once. These data were also reused for a study on human thymus T cells. As that study records: Healthy Finnish infants undergoing corrective surgery for congenital heart defects provided the donor material. It was from resections taken during corrective heart surgery that the thymus tissue came.

The sample was thymocytes. The receptor comes from a boy in the first two years of life with a congenital heart defect.

CDR3 protein: CASSLSWRDGTDTQYF. Here the CDR3 DNA reads TGTGCCAGCAGCTTAAGTTGGCGGGACGGCACAGATACGCAGTATTTT. V and J are TRBV7-3 and TRBJ2-3, with D possibly being TRBD2 (6 bases). The germline CDR1 and CDR2 sequences are SGHTA and FQGTGA. Trimming took 1 base from V and 1 from J, leaving 12 bases between them. The CDR3 consists of 16 residues.